These 9 T cell receptor beta chains originate from one sample sequenced in a study of cytomegalovirus exposure and HLA in healthy donors. The study ran its PCR with 60 Vbeta and 13 Jbeta primers. Sequenced by immunoSEQ multiplex PCR; TCRdb stores in-frame clones only, minus some. The sample has 150,000 to 200,000 clones, approximately 80% seen once. Sample: PBMCs. The receptors here all came from a girl aged 2-10 years in good health and CMV-seropositive.

The gene calls are TRBV28 and TRBJ1-6; 8 bases align to TRBD1. The J segment lost 10 bases and the V segment lost 3 bases, leaving 11 bases of the junction unmatched. Germline V gene sequence: CDR1 MDHEN, CDR2 SYDVKM. This CDR3 contains 16 residues. The CDR3 DNA is TGTGCCAGCAGTTTCCCTTCAGGGGGCTTAGGGTCACCCCTCCACTTT. Its translation is CASSFPSGGLGSPLHF.

As to this clone: Within the sample, other DNA sequences also encode this same CDR3. V is TRBV6-5 and J is TRBJ2-3; D ambiguous. Trimming stripped 6 bases from V and 3 bases from J, with 13 bases between. Per germline, CDR1 MNHEY and CDR2 SVGAGI. This CDR3 has 14 amino acids. The CDR3, as DNA: TGTGCCAGCAGGAGAGGAGTAGGAACAGATACGCAGTATTTT. This gives the protein CASRRGVGTDTQYF.

This sequence joins TRBV10-3 and TRBJ2-7, with 7 nucleotides matching TRBD1. V lost 3 bases, J lost 5 bases, and 13 bases stayed unmatched. Looked up from germline, CDR1 is ENHRY and CDR2 is SYGVKD. The CDR3 is 16 residues long. CDR3 residues: CAISDFPDRFANEQYF. CDR3 bases: TGTGCCATCAGTGACTTTCCGGACAGGTTCGCCAACGAGCAGTACTTC.

This clone was observed a few times. The chain carries TRBV6-5 and TRBJ1-6, with TRBD1 matching 7 bases. The CDR3 loop spans 15 amino acids. Germline values: CDR1 MNHEY, CDR2 SVGAGI. V was pared by 6 bases and J by 6 bases, with 8 bases of the junction left unmatched. CDR3 region: CASSPNGDSNSPLHF. CDR3 DNA: TGTGCCAGCAGCCCGAACGGGGACAGTAATTCACCCCTCCACTTT.

This sequence joins TRBV11-3 and TRBJ2-1; D unclear. V lost 0 bases and J 8 bases, leaving 5 bases between the germline ends. The CDR3 is 12 residues long. Germline V lookup: CDR1 SGHNT, CDR2 YENEEA. CDR3 in amino acids: CASSLDFDEQFF. CDR3 in DNA: TGTGCCAGCAGCTTAGACTTCGATGAGCAGTTCTTC.

V is TRBV11-2 and J is TRBJ2-7, with unresolved D. The germline V gene has CDR1 SGHAT and CDR2 FQNNGV. This CDR3 is built from 15 residues. V lost 1 base to trimming and J lost 3 bases, with 13 bases between them. CDR3 sequence reads: CASSLAAASYYEQYF. The DNA for the CDR3 is TGTGCCAGCAGCTTAGCGGCAGCGAGTTACTACGAGCAGTACTTC.

The rearrangement uses TRBV2 and TRBJ1-5, with 8 bases identical to TRBD1. CDR3 size: 15 residues. CDR1 and CDR2 (germline): SNHLY, FYNNEI. Trimming took 5 bases from V and 0 from J; bases not matched to a gene: 3. The CDR3: CASSYQGASNQPQHF. CDR3 in DNA: TGTGCCAGCAGTTACCAGGGGGCTAGCAATCAGCCCCAGCATTTT. The full variable domain, completed using reference TRBV2 and TRBJ1-5, is EPEVTQTPSHQVTQMGQEVILRCVPISNHLYFYWYRQILGQKVEFLVSFYNNEISEKSEIFDDQFSVERPDGSNFTLKIRSTKLEDSAMYFCASSYQGASNQPQHFGDGTRLSIL.

This chain joins TRBV2 and TRBJ1-6, with 8 bases identical to TRBD1. The CDR3 runs 18 residues. V lost 1 base, J lost 6 bases, and 11 bases stayed unmatched. Germline V gene lookup returns CDR1 SNHLY and CDR2 FYNNEI. CDR3 sequence: CASSEGPGQEGFNSPLHF. The CDR3 nucleotides read TGTGCCAGCAGTGAAGGACCGGGACAGGAGGGATTTAATTCACCCCTCCACTTT.

The genes are TRBV28 and TRBJ2-5, with D unclear. Trimming took off 4 bases at V and 1 base at J, with 13 bases between the two ends. CDR3 length equals 15 residues. Germline CDR1 is MDHEN and CDR2 is SYDVKM. CDR3 sequence: CASSSYRPGQETQYF. The CDR3, as DNA: TGTGCCAGCAGTTCCTACCGTCCCGGCCAAGAGACCCAGTACTTC.